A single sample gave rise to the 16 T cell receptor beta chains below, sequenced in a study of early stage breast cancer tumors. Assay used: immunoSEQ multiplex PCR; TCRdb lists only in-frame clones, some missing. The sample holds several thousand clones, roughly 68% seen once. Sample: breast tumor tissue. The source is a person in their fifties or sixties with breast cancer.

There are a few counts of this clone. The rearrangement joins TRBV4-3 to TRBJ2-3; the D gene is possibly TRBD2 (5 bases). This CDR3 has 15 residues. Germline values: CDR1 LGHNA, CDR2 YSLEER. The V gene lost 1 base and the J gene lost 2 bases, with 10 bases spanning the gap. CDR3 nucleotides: TGCGCCAGCAGCCAAGGGGAGCGGCTCACAGATACGCAGTATTTT. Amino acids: CASSQGERLTDTQYF.

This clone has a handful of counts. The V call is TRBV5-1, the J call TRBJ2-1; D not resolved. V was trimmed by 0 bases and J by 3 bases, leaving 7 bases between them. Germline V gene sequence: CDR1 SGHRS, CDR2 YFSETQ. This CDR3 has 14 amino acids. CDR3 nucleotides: TGCGCCAGCAGCTTGGCCGGCAGCTACAATGAGCAGTTCTTC. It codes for CASSLAGSYNEQFF.

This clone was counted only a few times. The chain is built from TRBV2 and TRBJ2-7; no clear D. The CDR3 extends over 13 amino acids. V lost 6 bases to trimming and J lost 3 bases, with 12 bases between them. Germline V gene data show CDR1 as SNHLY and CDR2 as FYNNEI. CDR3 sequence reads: CASSSDGLYEQYF. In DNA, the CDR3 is TGTGCCAGCAGCTCCGACGGCCTCTACGAGCAGTACTTC.

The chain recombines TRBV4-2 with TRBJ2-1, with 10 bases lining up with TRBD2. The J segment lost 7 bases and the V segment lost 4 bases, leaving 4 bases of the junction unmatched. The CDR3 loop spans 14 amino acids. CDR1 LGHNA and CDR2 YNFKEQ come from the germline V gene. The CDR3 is CASSLSGGPNEQFF. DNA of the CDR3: TGTGCCAGCAGCCTTAGCGGGGGGCCTAATGAGCAGTTCTTC.

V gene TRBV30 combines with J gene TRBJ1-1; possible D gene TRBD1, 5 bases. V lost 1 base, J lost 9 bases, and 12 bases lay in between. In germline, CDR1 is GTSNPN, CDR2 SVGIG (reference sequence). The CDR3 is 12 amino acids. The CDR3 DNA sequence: TGTGCCTGGAGTGGCCCGGCAGGGAAAGCTTTCTTT. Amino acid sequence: CAWSGPAGKAFF.

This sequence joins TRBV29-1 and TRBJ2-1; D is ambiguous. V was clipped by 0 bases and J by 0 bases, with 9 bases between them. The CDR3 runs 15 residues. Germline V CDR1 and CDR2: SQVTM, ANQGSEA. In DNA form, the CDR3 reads TGCAGCGTTGAAGATCGTAGAATCTCCTACAATGAGCAGTTCTTC. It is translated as CSVEDRRISYNEQFF.

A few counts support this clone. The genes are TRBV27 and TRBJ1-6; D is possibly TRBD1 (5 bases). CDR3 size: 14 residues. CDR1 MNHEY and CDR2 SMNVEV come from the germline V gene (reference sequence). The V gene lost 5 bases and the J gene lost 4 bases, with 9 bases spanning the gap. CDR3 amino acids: CASSGPGYNSPLHF. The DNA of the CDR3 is TGTGCCAGCAGTGGACCAGGGTATAATTCACCCCTCCACTTT.

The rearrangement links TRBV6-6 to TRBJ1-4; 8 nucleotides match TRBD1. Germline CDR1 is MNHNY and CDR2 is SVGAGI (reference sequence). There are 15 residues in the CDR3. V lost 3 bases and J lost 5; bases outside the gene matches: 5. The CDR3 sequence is CASSYSQGVNEKLFF. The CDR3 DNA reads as TGTGCCAGCAGTTATTCACAGGGGGTAAATGAAAAACTGTTTTTT.

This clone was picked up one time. DNA for the CDR3: TGTGCCAGCAGCTATGGGACCGGGGAGCTGTTTTTT. As protein: CASSYGTGELFF. The chain carries TRBV2 and TRBJ2-2; D ambiguous. Germline assignment: CDR1 SNHLY and CDR2 FYNNEI. This CDR3 comprises 12 residues. The V end was cut by 6 bases, the J end by 5 bases, with 7 bases between.

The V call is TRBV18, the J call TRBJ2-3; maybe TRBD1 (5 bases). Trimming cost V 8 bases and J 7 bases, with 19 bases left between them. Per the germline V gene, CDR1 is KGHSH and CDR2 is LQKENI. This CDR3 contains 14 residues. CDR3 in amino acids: CASAHRPGRNTQYF. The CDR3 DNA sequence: TGTGCCAGCGCTCACAGACCAGGGCGAAATACGCAGTATTTT.

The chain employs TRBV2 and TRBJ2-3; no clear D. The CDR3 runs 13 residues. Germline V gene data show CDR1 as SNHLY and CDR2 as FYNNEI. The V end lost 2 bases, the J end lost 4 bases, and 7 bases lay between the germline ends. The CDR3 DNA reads TGTGCCAGCAGTGAATGGGCCTCAGATACGCAGTATTTT. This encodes CASSEWASDTQYF.

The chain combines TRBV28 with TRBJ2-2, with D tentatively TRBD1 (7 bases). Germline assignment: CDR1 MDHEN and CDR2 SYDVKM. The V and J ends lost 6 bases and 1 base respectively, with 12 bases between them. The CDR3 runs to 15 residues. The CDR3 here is CASSRGRKNTGELFF. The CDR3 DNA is TGTGCCAGCAGCAGGGGGAGGAAGAACACCGGGGAGCTGTTTTTT.

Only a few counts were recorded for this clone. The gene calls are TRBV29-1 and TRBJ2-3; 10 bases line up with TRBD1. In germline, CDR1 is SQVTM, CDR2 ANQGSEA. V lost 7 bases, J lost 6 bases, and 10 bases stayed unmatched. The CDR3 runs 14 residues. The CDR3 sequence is CSACRDRGKDTQYF. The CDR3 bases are TGCAGCGCCTGCCGGGACAGGGGTAAGGATACGCAGTATTTT.

CDR3 amino acids: CASSLTGGGELFF. Here the CDR3 DNA reads TGTGCCAGCAGTTTAACAGGGGGCGGGGAGCTGTTTTTT. The V gene is TRBV27, the J gene TRBJ2-2; 8 positions agree with TRBD1. The V gene's germline CDR1 is MNHEY and CDR2 SMNVEV (reference sequence). This CDR3 has 13 amino acids. With 2 bases clipped from V and 7 bases from J, the junction kept 0 bases outside the gene matches.

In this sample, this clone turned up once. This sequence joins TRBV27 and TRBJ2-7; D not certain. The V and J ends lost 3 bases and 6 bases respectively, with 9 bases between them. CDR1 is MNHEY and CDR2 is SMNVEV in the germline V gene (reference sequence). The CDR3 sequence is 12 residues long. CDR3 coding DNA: TGTGCCAGCAGTTTGTCCGGGTTCGAGCAGTACTTC. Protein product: CASSLSGFEQYF.

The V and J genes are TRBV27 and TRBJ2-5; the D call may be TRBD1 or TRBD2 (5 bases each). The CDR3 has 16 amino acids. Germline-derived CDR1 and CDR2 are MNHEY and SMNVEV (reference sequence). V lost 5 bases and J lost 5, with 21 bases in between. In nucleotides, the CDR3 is TGTGCCAGCAGTCGCCTCTCGGGGACCGGAGGCGAGACCCAGTACTTC. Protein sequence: CASSRLSGTGGETQYF.